The clone carrying this T cell receptor beta chain was observed a handful of times. Donors ranged from roughly 6 to 95 years old and were healthy Caucasians in Russia. The sample is drawn from a study of blood T cells in healthy people across ages. Combining a sample-barcoded 5' primer with a J-beta primer mix, a second PCR ran for 7 to 11 cycles. MiXCR, run by TCRdb on the 5' RACE reads, gives a single entry per CDR3 protein. The data contain roughly 1,800,000 distinct CDR3 sequences, 49% of them singletons. Material: blood. The receptor was derived from a woman in her 40s in good health.

CDR3 in DNA: TGCGCCAGCAGCCAAGAATGGGGGGCTGGGACAGTTAATTCACCCCTCCACTTT. The encoded protein is CASSQEWGAGTVNSPLHF. This chain links TRBV4-3 with TRBJ1-6; 7 bases match TRBD1. The V gene end was trimmed by 0 bases and the J gene end by 6 bases; junction bases not matched to a gene: 11. The germline V gene encodes CDR1 LGHNA and CDR2 YSLEER. The CDR3 is 18 amino acids.